This section outlines one T cell receptor beta chain sequence together with its context. This clone was found a few times. Its antigen is currently not known. The input lacks base qualities; no much larger clone sits a single base away. Other DNA sequences from this sample encode an identical CDR3 as well. This sample stems from a study of shared clonotypes between healthy human individuals (dated by TCRdb to 2018 to 2021). Regarding the research as a whole: The cohort comprised a couple of women and a few men aged 18 to 49 years. For each donor, CD4 naive and CD4 memory were each given three plates, CD8 naive was given two plates, and CD8 memory was given one plate. To estimate repertoire size and how much clonotypes are shared between individuals, the study performed deep sequencing of blood TCR repertoires from a few healthy adults. Libraries were prepared and TCR repertoires were sequenced by different laboratories using diverse techniques, in order to increase sequencing depth and limit assay-specific biases. Each donor's leukapheresis produced roughly between roughly 0.85 and 10 billion PBMCs.

General conclusions and limits of the study: Compared with non-shared clonotypes, the clonotypes found in all four sorted-subset donors had higher generation probabilities. The genetic and exposure-history diversity represented was limited by the small number of donors. Naive subsets generally had larger estimated clonotype richness than memory subsets. Pairwise subsampling led to the expectation that sequencing depth would affect the degree of clonotype sharing among donors. Sampling was limited to blood, and TCR repertoires in tissue likely differ from TCR repertoires in blood. Sharing across several donors was observed for about 4.8% of naive CD4, 3.5% of naive CD8, over 2% of memory CD4, and roughly 0.43% of memory CD8 clonotypes. Incomplete sequencing was indicated by rarefaction of sorted-subset datasets, despite the large sequencing depth.

Healthy HIV-negative adults with no recently reported acute infections or vaccinations were included as donors. Only Caucasian adults living in Nashville, Tennessee, USA were represented among the donors. CD4+ T cells were enriched through magnetic negative selection, after which naive cells were positively selected on CD45RA and the remaining negative fraction served as the memory subset. After blood collection by leukapheresis, PBMCs were isolated using Ficoll-Histopaque density gradient centrifugation and then cryopreserved in the vapor phase of liquid nitrogen. Analytical flow cytometry was used to check the purity and quantity of each magnetically sorted T cell population. Genomic DNA was isolated from every sorted fraction and measured by UV absorbance on a Nanodrop 2000c. The CDR3 spans 15 residues, from the cysteine through the phenylalanine. Only CDR3 DNA remains: 45 bases, in frame from the first base. Reading the germline V gene (reference sequence) gives CDR1 SEHNR and CDR2 FQNEAQ. For this chain, trimming is 0 bases at the V end and 7 bases at the J end, and the number of junction bases without a gene match is 2.

TCR CDR3 regions were amplified from genomic DNA by multiplex PCR using the deep immunoSEQ assay. Extracted genomic DNA from each cell subset was distributed evenly across all wells of several immunoSEQ 96-well plates, and each plate was treated as a replicate. For sorted subsets, each replicate PCR was loaded with around 220 ng genomic DNA, equivalent to some 31,000 T cell genomes. Purified libraries were measured with a Qubit 3.0 fluorometer, size-checked on a Bioanalyzer 2100, and measured again with the KAPA Library Quantification kit. A separate single-read 150-cycle Illumina NextSeq 550 flow cell was used to sequence each immunoSEQ 96-well plate. Under the source paper's analysis protocol: Because only junctional sequences without quality scores were contained in the immunoSEQ output, filtering matching that applied to full-length reads could not be performed. To assign V/J genes and CDR3, sequences were annotated using PyIR, a Python wrapper for IgBLAST v1.9, with IMGT germline references. Reads with weak V/J assignments (E-value above 1e-6), missing CDR3, stop codons, out-of-frame junctions, or ambiguous translated residues were removed. V3J clonotypes were defined by identical inferred V gene, J gene, and CDR3 amino acid sequence. Percentage overlap between repertoires was computed as shared unique clonotypes divided by the size of the smaller repertoire. RTK rarefaction, the Chao1 estimator, and Recon v2.1 estimates of unobserved clonotypes were used to assess repertoire richness. OLGA was used to compute generation probabilities for all TCRbeta clonotypes that the gDNA method yielded from a handful of donors. The table comes from immuneACCESS by way of TCRdb, which keeps in-frame sequences with V and J called. Part of the clones is missing from these tables; in studies checked, under half for an unresolved V gene and the rest for unknown reasons. V, J and clone size are those of that table, while D and trimming were read from the DNA. The sample contains roughly 2 million clones, roughly 94% of them found a single time. The ten largest make up around 0.13% of the sample.

This TCR was recovered from a young man in good health. Here the chain combines TRBV7-9 and TRBJ1-6, with 8 bases matching TRBD1. The specimen sequenced was naive CD4+ T cells sorted from blood. The sample's cell subset or site label is to be understood as: CD45RA+ positively selected. This receptor has the CDR3 CASSLATGANSPLHF. At the DNA level, the sequence is TGTGCCAGCAGCTTAGCGACAGGGGCGAATTCACCCCTCCACTTT.